These 24 T cell receptor beta chains originate from one sample sequenced in a study of blood T cell repertoires in COVID-19. The table came from immunoSEQ multiplex PCR; TCRdb's copy has only in-frame clones and leaves some out. The sample holds approximately 90,000 clones, around 80% seen once. The sample consisted of peripheral blood. Receptors were obtained from a human donor in a cohort sampled during active COVID-19.

V gene TRBV5-5 combines with J gene TRBJ2-2, with TRBD2 identical over 8 bases. The CDR3 has 15 amino acids. Trimming at V came to 2 bases and at J to 7 bases, leaving 7 bases not matched to a gene. The germline V gene encodes CDR1 SGHKS and CDR2 YYEKEE (reference sequence). In nucleotides, the CDR3 is TGTGCCAGCAGCTTTGACGGGAGGGCCGTCGGGGAGCTGTTTTTT. Translation gives CASSFDGRAVGELFF.

The chain links TRBV28 to TRBJ1-2; 11 bases line up with TRBD1. Germline trimming cut 3 bases from V and 13 bases from J; bases unmatched to any gene: 7. This CDR3 is 13 amino acids long. Germline CDR1 is MDHEN and CDR2 is SYDVKM. CDR3 region: CASSLPGTGGVTF. The CDR3 nucleotides read TGTGCCAGCAGTTTGCCGGGGACAGGGGGGGTCACCTTC.

The chain recombines TRBV6-5 with TRBJ1-3; 7 positions match TRBD1. The CDR3 runs 15 residues. The germline gives CDR1 MNHEY, CDR2 SVGAGI. With V trimmed by 2 bases and J by 0 bases, 1 base remained unmatched. CDR3 bases: TGTGCCAGCAGTTACCAGGGGGTCTCTGGAAACACCATATATTTT. Its translation is CASSYQGVSGNTIYF.

The chain recombines TRBV30 with TRBJ2-1, with D possibly being TRBD1 (5 bases). The CDR3 length is 13 residues. V was shortened by 3 bases and J by 9 bases, with 15 bases between the two germline ends. Germline assignment: CDR1 GTSNPN and CDR2 SVGIG (reference sequence). CDR3 residues: CAWRTAPAAEQFF. CDR3 sequence (DNA): TGTGCCTGGAGGACAGCGCCCGCGGCTGAGCAGTTCTTC.

The chain joins TRBV5-1 to TRBJ2-1; 9 bases fit TRBD1. The CDR3 runs to 14 residues. J was trimmed by 8 bases and V by 6 bases; bases with no gene match: 9. The germline V gene has CDR1 SGHRS and CDR2 YFSETQ. CDR3: CASTSGQGIYEQFF. The CDR3 coding sequence is TGCGCCAGCACCTCGGGACAGGGTATCTATGAGCAGTTCTTC.

This clone occurred a few times. J is TRBJ1-1 and V is TRBV29-1; perhaps TRBD1 as D (5 bases). Per germline, CDR1 SQVTM and CDR2 ANQGSEA. The V end lost 6 bases, the J end lost 0 bases, and 11 bases lay between the germline ends. This CDR3 is built from 13 residues. CDR3 bases: TGCAGCGTGGAAAAGACAGTGAACACTGAAGCTTTCTTT. Translating it yields CSVEKTVNTEAFF.

The chain joins TRBV5-4 to TRBJ2-2; no reliable D call. The CDR3 extends over 13 amino acids. V lost 6 bases and J 2 bases, leaving 8 bases between the germline ends. Germline V CDR1 and CDR2: SGHNT, YYREEE (reference sequence). The CDR3 here is CASTPLNTGELFF. CDR3 bases: TGTGCCAGCACCCCACTAAACACCGGGGAGCTGTTTTTT.

The gene calls are TRBV28 and TRBJ1-5; tentatively, D is TRBD1 (5 bases). V was trimmed by 6 bases and J by 4 bases, leaving 16 bases between them. This CDR3 is built from 15 residues. From germline, CDR1 is MDHEN and CDR2 SYDVKM. Here the CDR3 reads CASRTRRRGNQPQHF. CDR3 in DNA: TGTGCCAGCAGAACACGGCGAAGGGGTAATCAGCCCCAGCATTTT.

This clone has a handful of counts. The rearrangement joins TRBV2 to TRBJ2-7, with 7 bases lining up with TRBD2. The length of the CDR3 is 17 residues. V trimming: 9 bases; J trimming: 2 bases; junction bases outside the gene matches: 19. The germline CDR1 and CDR2 sequences are SNHLY and FYNNEI. This chain's CDR3 is CARTFTAEGGNPYEQYF. CDR3 bases: TGTGCCAGAACCTTTACGGCCGAGGGAGGGAACCCCTACGAGCAGTACTTC.

This sequence joins TRBV6-2 or TRBV6-3 and TRBJ2-1, with 7 bases aligning to TRBD2. Trimming at V came to 1 base and at J to 7 bases, leaving 1 base not matched to a gene. CDR1 and CDR2 (germline): MNHEY, SVGEGT. There are 13 residues in the CDR3. CDR3 region: CASSYLGGNEQFF. CDR3 nucleotides: TGTGCCAGCAGTTACTTGGGGGGGAATGAGCAGTTCTTC.

V gene TRBV18 combines with J gene TRBJ2-1; 7 bases map to TRBD2. The CDR3 runs 14 residues. The V gene end was trimmed by 6 bases and the J gene end by 10 bases; junction bases not matched to a gene: 12. CDR1 is KGHSH, CDR2 LQKENI, per germline. CDR3 nucleotides: TGTGCCAGCTCTCTCGCGGCGGGAGCCGGGGAGCAGTTCTTC. Translated, it gives CASSLAAGAGEQFF.

This clone was observed a single time. The chain has TRBV2 and TRBJ2-7; TRBD1 might be the D (5 bases). This CDR3 has 15 residues. Germline V gives CDR1 SNHLY, CDR2 FYNNEI. The V and J ends lost 6 bases and 7 bases respectively, with 22 bases between them. CDR3 DNA: TGTGCCAGCAGCGATAGGATAGGGGCCACGAGGGAGCAGTACTTC. Amino acid sequence: CASSDRIGATREQYF.

V is TRBV28 and J is TRBJ2-5; 9 bases line up with TRBD1. The CDR3 runs to 16 residues. V lost 3 bases, J lost 5 bases, and 10 bases stayed unmatched. Germline CDR1 MDHEN, CDR2 SYDVKM. The CDR3 here is CASSFPTGGFIETQYF. The DNA for the CDR3 is TGTGCCAGCAGTTTCCCGACAGGGGGGTTTATTGAGACCCAGTACTTC. Variable domain in full (rest from reference TRBV28 and TRBJ2-5): DVKVTQSSRYLVKRTGEKVFLECVQDMDHENMFWYRQDPGLGLRLIYFSYDVKMKEKGDIPEGYSVSREKKERFSLILESASTNQTSMYLCASSFPTGGFIETQYFGPGTRLLVL.

J is TRBJ2-1 and V is TRBV5-1, with 7 positions matching TRBD2. The CDR3 is made up of 16 amino acids. In germline, CDR1 is SGHRS, CDR2 YFSETQ. V was clipped by 4 bases and J by 0 bases; unmatched bases: 7. CDR3 sequence (DNA): TGCGCCAGCAGCGCGGGGGTGCGGAGCTCCTACAATGAGCAGTTCTTC. This sequence encodes CASSAGVRSSYNEQFF.

CDR3 sequence: CASSEVRRGTGELFF. The CDR3, as DNA: TGTGCCAGCAGCGAGGTCCGAAGGGGCACCGGGGAGCTGTTTTTT. The V call is TRBV2, the J call TRBJ2-2; D may be TRBD1 (5 bases). Per germline, CDR1 SNHLY and CDR2 FYNNEI. The V and J ends lost 6 bases and 4 bases respectively, with 15 bases between them. The CDR3 is 15 residues long.

The chain combines TRBV7-3 with TRBJ2-5; TRBD2 matches 8 bases. Germline CDR1 reads SGHTA; CDR2 reads FQGTGA. The CDR3 is 16 amino acids. V was pared by 5 bases and J by 4 bases, with 12 bases of the junction left unmatched. In DNA form, the CDR3 reads TGTGCCAGCAGCCCCGGGGGGGGCCGCCCAGGAGAGACCCAGTACTTC. It yields the protein CASSPGGGRPGETQYF.

The chain has TRBV5-1 and TRBJ2-7; 11 positions match TRBD2. Losses at the gene ends were 4 bases for V and 3 bases for J; bases not matched to a gene: 6. The CDR3 has 15 amino acids. Germline V gene sequence: CDR1 SGHRS, CDR2 YFSETQ. CDR3 DNA: TGCGCCAGCAGCCCGGGACTAGCGGATAACTACGAGCAGTACTTC. Translating it yields CASSPGLADNYEQYF. The full variable domain, in which reference TRBV5-1 and TRBJ2-7 provide the parts outside the CDR3, is KAGVTQTPRYLIKTRGQQVTLSCSPISGHRSVSWYQQTPGQGLQFLFEYFSETQRNKGNFPGRFSGRQFSNSRSEMNVSTLELGDSALYLCASSPGLADNYEQYFGPGTRLTVT.

The V and J genes are TRBV11-2 and TRBJ2-1, with 9 nucleotides matching TRBD2. V shed 1 base and J 4 bases; nucleotides not matched to a gene: 5. Germline V lookup: CDR1 SGHAT, CDR2 FQNNGV. This CDR3 has 16 residues. The chain's CDR3 is CASSLVAGGPYNEQFF. The DNA for the CDR3 is TGTGCCAGCAGCTTAGTGGCGGGAGGGCCGTACAATGAGCAGTTCTTC.

The chain combines TRBV7-2 with TRBJ2-5; weak D call: TRBD1 (5 bases). This CDR3 is 16 amino acids long. The V gene lost 1 base and the J gene lost 2 bases, with 14 bases spanning the gap. CDR1 and CDR2 from the germline V gene are SGHTA and FQGNSA. The CDR3 protein is CASSLGFMGPQETQYF. The CDR3 DNA sequence: TGTGCCAGCAGCTTAGGGTTTATGGGGCCTCAAGAGACCCAGTACTTC.

This clone was observed a few times. This chain joins TRBV6-2 or TRBV6-3 and TRBJ1-4; D unresolved. The germline V and J ends were trimmed by 2 bases and 4 bases, with 14 bases remaining between them. This CDR3 has 16 residues. Germline-derived CDR1 and CDR2 are MNHEY and SVGEGT. The CDR3 is CASSYGVAASNEKLFF. CDR3 bases: TGTGCCAGCAGTTACGGCGTTGCGGCCAGTAATGAAAAACTGTTTTTT.

This clone was seen more than once but under ten times. The V call is TRBV28, the J call TRBJ1-6, with TRBD1 as a possible D gene (6 bases). In germline, CDR1 is MDHEN, CDR2 SYDVKM. V was pared by 6 bases and J by 6 bases, with 15 bases between. This CDR3 has 15 amino acids. The CDR3 sequence: CASSPTRRGNSPLHF. CDR3 DNA: TGTGCCAGCAGCCCAACCCGCAGGGGTAATTCACCCCTCCACTTT. Full variable domain (missing parts from reference TRBV28 and TRBJ1-6): DVKVTQSSRYLVKRTGEKVFLECVQDMDHENMFWYRQDPGLGLRLIYFSYDVKMKEKGDIPEGYSVSREKKERFSLILESASTNQTSMYLCASSPTRRGNSPLHFGNGTRLTVT.

V usage is TRBV6-2 or TRBV6-3 and J usage is TRBJ1-1, with 7 positions matching TRBD1. V gave up 5 bases and J gave up 8 bases; unmatched junction bases: 5. Germline CDR1 reads MNHEY; CDR2 reads SVGEGT. The CDR3 covers 12 residues. The CDR3 protein is CASSRLGQEAFF. CDR3 DNA sequence: TGTGCCAGCAGTCGGTTGGGACAGGAAGCTTTCTTT.

The J gene is TRBJ2-7, the V gene TRBV19; tentatively, D is TRBD2 (6 bases). The germline gives CDR1 LNHDA, CDR2 SQIVND (reference sequence). V lost 1 base, J lost 0 bases, and 7 bases lay in between. CDR3 length equals 14 residues. The CDR3 protein is CASSIGGDSYEQYF. Written as DNA, the CDR3 is TGTGCCAGTAGTATAGGGGGGGACTCCTACGAGCAGTACTTC.

The V gene is TRBV19, the J gene TRBJ1-1; D remains unclear. Germline V lookup: CDR1 LNHDA, CDR2 SQIVND (reference sequence). The CDR3 runs 14 residues. The germline V and J ends were trimmed by 1 base and 5 bases, with 11 bases remaining between them. The CDR3 DNA reads TGTGCCAGTAGTATAGGGCCGACTATGACTGAAGCTTTCTTT. Amino acids: CASSIGPTMTEAFF.